The T cell receptor beta chain under discussion was sequenced for a study of cytomegalovirus exposure and HLA in healthy donors. Study results and caveats: Later genetic work tied a missense DCLRE1C variant to beta-chain V and J trimming. Common viral pathogens seemed, in a later analysis, to connect with several of the most significant clusters. In a later analysis, DRB1 alleles had the most associated TCRs; HLA-C alleles the fewest.

Although they were nominally healthy when sampled, donors likely had unrecorded immune exposures. On this clone itself: Its antigen is not known.

The CDR3 covers 15 residues. V was trimmed by 4 bases and J by 1 base, leaving 11 bases between them. Germline V gives CDR1 ENHRY, CDR2 SYGVKD. The PCR made use of 60 Vbeta and 13 Jbeta primers. Assay: immunoSEQ multiplex PCR; the TCRdb copy retains only in-frame clones and omits some. The sample consists of some 150,000 clones, around 79% of them appearing once. Sequenced material: PBMCs. The chain is built from TRBV10-3 and TRBJ2-1, with a weak D call TRBD1 (6 bases). The clonotype originates from a middle-aged woman in good health and CMV-seronegative. The CDR3: CAISAARGSYNEQFF. The CDR3 DNA reads as TGTGCCATCAGTGCGGCAAGGGGGTCCTACAATGAGCAGTTCTTC.